This is a list of T cell receptor beta chains from one sample in a study of early T cells in non-severe SARS-CoV-2 infection. TCRdb passed the 5' RACE reads through MiXCR, listing each CDR3 protein once. The sample shows under 85,000 distinct CDR3 sequences, around 15% of them seen only once. This specimen was whole blood, taken at baseline. The source is an adult who was a healthcare worker with PCR-confirmed SARS-CoV-2 infection or an uninfected control (not recorded which). Both conserved end residues are part of each CDR3. D genes are given only for firm matches. For some rows the clone size is stated as once, few or many, or as a class when expanded; others skip it.

len: 12; j_gene: TRBJ2-3; d_gene: NA; v_gene: TRBV7-2; abundance: NA; CDR3aa: CASGPIKVPQYF; CDR3nt: TGTGCCAGCGGCCCCATCAAGGTGCCGCAGTATTTT
len: 12; j_gene: TRBJ2-5; d_gene: NA; v_gene: TRBV9; abundance: NA; CDR3aa: CASRDPAETQYF; CDR3nt: TGTGCCAGCAGGGACCCCGCGGAGACCCAGTACTTC
len: 11; j_gene: TRBJ2-3; d_gene: TRBD2; v_gene: TRBV3-1; abundance: few; CDR3aa: CATGRTDTQYF; CDR3nt: TGTGCCACCGGGAGGACAGATACGCAGTATTTT
len: 12; j_gene: TRBJ1-4; d_gene: TRBD1; v_gene: TRBV20-1; abundance: many; CDR3aa: CSPGTGGEKLFF; CDR3nt: TGCAGCCCCGGGACAGGGGGCGAAAAACTGTTTTTT
len: 15; j_gene: TRBJ2-7; d_gene: TRBD2; v_gene: TRBV20-1; abundance: many; CDR3aa: CSAEGTSGRAREQYF; CDR3nt: TGCAGTGCTGAGGGGACTAGCGGGAGGGCGAGGGAGCAGTACTTC
len: 12; j_gene: TRBJ2-7; d_gene: TRBD1; v_gene: TRBV29-1; abundance: many; CDR3aa: CSVESGGYEQYF; CDR3nt: TGCAGCGTTGAATCAGGGGGCTACGAGCAGTACTTC
len: 15; j_gene: TRBJ1-3; d_gene: NA; v_gene: TRBV6-1; abundance: few; CDR3aa: CASSERAKSRNTIYF; CDR3nt: TGTGCCAGCAGTGAAAGGGCCAAATCGCGAAACACCATATATTTT
len: 15; j_gene: TRBJ2-7; d_gene: TRBD2; v_gene: TRBV28; abundance: few; CDR3aa: CASSRTSGSKNEQYF; CDR3nt: TGTGCCAGCAGCCGGACTAGCGGGAGTAAAAACGAGCAGTACTTC
len: 16; j_gene: TRBJ2-1; d_gene: NA; v_gene: TRBV5-1; abundance: many; CDR3aa: CASTPTGTSSYNEQFF; CDR3nt: TGCGCCAGCACCCCGACAGGAACGAGCTCCTACAATGAGCAGTTCTTC
len: 15; j_gene: TRBJ2-7; d_gene: NA; v_gene: TRBV7-2; abundance: NA; CDR3aa: CASSLSSALGYEQYF; CDR3nt: TGTGCCAGCAGCTTGTCTAGCGCCCTGGGGTACGAGCAGTACTTC
len: 15; j_gene: TRBJ2-7; d_gene: TRBD2; v_gene: TRBV20-1; abundance: many; CDR3aa: CSARSPSGISYEQYF; CDR3nt: TGCAGTGCTAGATCACCTAGCGGGATCAGTTACGAGCAGTACTTC
len: 12; j_gene: TRBJ1-5; d_gene: NA; v_gene: TRBV6-6; abundance: NA; CDR3aa: CASSSNTGSQHF; CDR3nt: TGTGCCAGCAGTTCAAACACCGGGTCCCAGCATTTT
len: 12; j_gene: TRBJ1-1; d_gene: NA; v_gene: TRBV29-1; abundance: few; CDR3aa: CSVVRPPTEAFF; CDR3nt: TGCAGCGTTGTAAGACCCCCCACTGAAGCTTTCTTT
len: 13; j_gene: TRBJ2-5; d_gene: NA; v_gene: TRBV20-1; abundance: NA; CDR3aa: CSARDDRKETQYF; CDR3nt: TGCAGTGCTAGAGATGACAGAAAAGAGACCCAGTACTTC
len: 13; j_gene: TRBJ1-1; d_gene: NA; v_gene: TRBV28; abundance: NA; CDR3aa: CASSPPMTAEAFF; CDR3nt: TGTGCCAGCAGCCCCCCGATGACCGCCGAAGCTTTCTTT
len: 15; j_gene: TRBJ2-7; d_gene: NA; v_gene: TRBV4-1; abundance: NA; CDR3aa: CASSLLDSVSYEQYF; CDR3nt: TGCGCCAGCAGCCTACTTGACAGCGTCTCCTACGAGCAGTACTTC
len: 13; j_gene: TRBJ2-7; d_gene: TRBD1; v_gene: TRBV7-8; abundance: once; CDR3aa: CASRRDSSYEQYF; CDR3nt: TGTGCCAGCAGACGGGACAGCTCCTACGAGCAGTACTTC
len: 14; j_gene: TRBJ2-3; d_gene: TRBD2; v_gene: TRBV10-3; abundance: NA; CDR3aa: CAIGLVGKADTQYF; CDR3nt: TGTGCCATAGGACTAGTGGGAAAGGCAGATACGCAGTATTTT
len: 13; j_gene: TRBJ2-6; d_gene: NA; v_gene: TRBV12-5; abundance: NA; CDR3aa: CASANSGANVLTF; CDR3nt: TGTGCTAGTGCCAACTCTGGGGCCAACGTCCTGACTTTC
len: 15; j_gene: TRBJ2-7; d_gene: NA; v_gene: TRBV3-1; abundance: NA; CDR3aa: CASSQVKGAAETQYF; CDR3nt: TGTGCCAGCAGCCAAGTAAAGGGAGCAGCGGAGACTCAGTACTTC
len: 14; j_gene: TRBJ2-7; d_gene: TRBD2; v_gene: TRBV6-6; abundance: few; CDR3aa: CASSYGLGVYEQYF; CDR3nt: TGTGCCAGCAGTTACGGACTAGGAGTCTACGAGCAGTACTTC
len: 13; j_gene: TRBJ2-5; d_gene: NA; v_gene: TRBV3-1; abundance: NA; CDR3aa: CASSHGGTETQYF; CDR3nt: TGTGCCAGCAGCCACGGCGGGACAGAGACCCAGTACTTC
len: 16; j_gene: TRBJ2-1; d_gene: NA; v_gene: TRBV20-1; abundance: few; CDR3aa: CSARPLAPEGYNEQFF; CDR3nt: TGCAGTGCTAGACCACTAGCCCCTGAGGGTTACAATGAGCAGTTCTTC
len: 15; j_gene: TRBJ2-1; d_gene: NA; v_gene: TRBV29-1; abundance: many; CDR3aa: CSGLGAGDSYNEQFF; CDR3nt: TGCAGCGGCCTGGGAGCGGGCGACTCCTACAATGAGCAGTTCTTC
len: 15; j_gene: TRBJ2-3; d_gene: NA; v_gene: TRBV2; abundance: NA; CDR3aa: CASSRVAESTDTQYF; CDR3nt: TGTGCCAGCAGCCGAGTTGCGGAAAGCACAGATACGCAGTATTTT
len: 15; j_gene: TRBJ2-5; d_gene: NA; v_gene: TRBV6-6; abundance: few; CDR3aa: CASSPPLGGGGTQYF; CDR3nt: TGTGCCAGCAGTCCCCCTCTTGGAGGTGGGGGGACCCAGTACTTC
len: 15; j_gene: TRBJ2-3; d_gene: TRBD1; v_gene: TRBV10-1; abundance: few; CDR3aa: CASSGDRENTDTQYF; CDR3nt: TGCGCCAGCAGTGGAGACAGGGAGAACACAGATACGCAGTATTTT
len: 15; j_gene: TRBJ1-6; d_gene: NA; v_gene: TRBV5-1; abundance: NA; CDR3aa: CASSQRDGRNSPLHF; CDR3nt: TGCGCCAGCAGCCAAAGGGACGGGCGTAATTCACCCCTCCACTTT
len: 16; j_gene: TRBJ2-2; d_gene: TRBD2; v_gene: TRBV7-2; abundance: few; CDR3aa: CASSLPGGPGTGELFF; CDR3nt: TGTGCCAGCAGCTTACCGGGAGGGCCGGGAACCGGGGAGCTGTTTTTT
len: 15; j_gene: TRBJ2-7; d_gene: TRBD2; v_gene: TRBV5-4; abundance: few; CDR3aa: CASSSGLAGNYEQYF; CDR3nt: TGTGCCAGCAGCAGTGGACTAGCGGGAAACTACGAGCAGTACTTC
len: 13; j_gene: TRBJ2-3; d_gene: TRBD2; v_gene: TRBV5-1; abundance: NA; CDR3aa: CASSEAGADTQYF; CDR3nt: TGCGCCAGCAGCGAAGCGGGAGCAGATACGCAGTATTTT
len: 13; j_gene: TRBJ2-5; d_gene: NA; v_gene: TRBV20-1; abundance: NA; CDR3aa: CSAWYITEETQYF; CDR3nt: TGCAGTGCTTGGTACATCACCGAAGAGACCCAGTACTTC
len: 16; j_gene: TRBJ2-1; d_gene: NA; v_gene: TRBV7-3; abundance: NA; CDR3aa: CASSPSLAAQHNEQFF; CDR3nt: TGTGCCAGCAGCCCCTCACTTGCCGCCCAACATAATGAGCAGTTCTTC
len: 16; j_gene: TRBJ2-3; d_gene: NA; v_gene: TRBV24-1; abundance: NA; CDR3aa: CATSDFRSPGTDTQYF; CDR3nt: TGTGCCACCAGTGATTTTCGGTCCCCGGGGACAGATACGCAGTATTTT
len: 12; j_gene: TRBJ1-1; d_gene: NA; v_gene: TRBV6-2/TRBV6-3; abundance: many; CDR3aa: CASSARNTEAFF; CDR3nt: TGTGCCAGCAGTGCCAGGAACACTGAAGCTTTCTTT
len: 17; j_gene: TRBJ1-2; d_gene: TRBD1; v_gene: TRBV20-1; abundance: many; CDR3aa: CSARTGQGTGVLFGYTF; CDR3nt: TGCAGTGCTAGAACGGGACAGGGAACGGGAGTTTTGTTCGGCTACACCTTC
len: 16; j_gene: TRBJ1-6; d_gene: NA; v_gene: TRBV7-3; abundance: NA; CDR3aa: CASSLGDGRLNSPLHF; CDR3nt: TGTGCCAGCAGCTTAGGCGACGGGCGTCTTAATTCACCCCTCCACTTT
len: 14; j_gene: TRBJ2-7; d_gene: TRBD2; v_gene: TRBV20-1; abundance: many; CDR3aa: CSARNSGRAYEQYF; CDR3nt: TGCAGTGCTAGGAATAGCGGGAGGGCCTACGAGCAGTACTTC
len: 12; j_gene: TRBJ2-5; d_gene: NA; v_gene: TRBV19; abundance: NA; CDR3aa: CASSMLWETQYF; CDR3nt: TGTGCCAGTAGTATGCTTTGGGAGACCCAGTACTTC
len: 14; j_gene: TRBJ2-3; d_gene: NA; v_gene: TRBV18; abundance: NA; CDR3aa: CASSPQRTTDTQYF; CDR3nt: TGTGCCAGCTCACCACAGAGGACCACAGATACGCAGTATTTT
len: 15; j_gene: TRBJ2-5; d_gene: NA; v_gene: TRBV7-3; abundance: NA; CDR3aa: CASSLRGTGQEIQYF; CDR3nt: TGTGCCAGCAGCTTGCGGGGAACAGGCCAAGAGATCCAGTACTTC
len: 16; j_gene: TRBJ2-2; d_gene: NA; v_gene: TRBV11-3; abundance: NA; CDR3aa: CASSLESDAGAGELFF; CDR3nt: TGTGCCAGCAGCTTAGAAAGCGATGCTGGGGCCGGGGAGCTGTTTTTT
len: 14; j_gene: TRBJ2-2; d_gene: NA; v_gene: TRBV30; abundance: many; CDR3aa: CAWTWTANTGELFF; CDR3nt: TGTGCCTGGACTTGGACAGCGAACACCGGGGAGCTGTTTTTT
len: 17; j_gene: TRBJ2-7; d_gene: TRBD1; v_gene: TRBV6-6; abundance: few; CDR3aa: CASSPAASGTDAFEQYF; CDR3nt: TGTGCCAGCAGCCCTGCCGCCTCCGGGACAGACGCCTTCGAGCAGTACTTC
len: 15; j_gene: TRBJ2-3; d_gene: NA; v_gene: TRBV7-2; abundance: few; CDR3aa: CASSLTGSGVVTQYF; CDR3nt: TGTGCCAGCAGCTTGACGGGATCCGGGGTGGTTACGCAGTATTTT
len: 18; j_gene: TRBJ2-7; d_gene: NA; v_gene: TRBV6-2/TRBV6-3; abundance: NA; CDR3aa: CASSYEGGKAEGFYEQYF; CDR3nt: TGTGCCAGCAGTTACGAGGGTGGGAAGGCCGAAGGGTTCTACGAGCAGTACTTC
len: 14; j_gene: TRBJ2-7; d_gene: NA; v_gene: TRBV20-1; abundance: few; CDR3aa: CSARRLMGSYEQYF; CDR3nt: TGCAGTGCTAGGAGATTGATGGGCTCCTACGAGCAGTACTTC
len: 19; j_gene: TRBJ2-3; d_gene: TRBD2; v_gene: TRBV6-5; abundance: few; CDR3aa: CASRPTLRGLAGGPDTQYF; CDR3nt: TGTGCCAGCAGGCCCACCCTCAGAGGACTAGCGGGAGGGCCAGATACGCAGTATTTT
len: 14; j_gene: TRBJ2-2; d_gene: NA; v_gene: TRBV7-9; abundance: few; CDR3aa: CASSGELNTGELFF; CDR3nt: TGTGCCAGCTCTGGGGAGCTAAACACCGGGGAGCTGTTTTTT
len: 16; j_gene: TRBJ1-3; d_gene: TRBD1; v_gene: TRBV18; abundance: few; CDR3aa: CASSPTGVASENTIYF; CDR3nt: TGTGCCAGCTCACCGACAGGGGTCGCCTCTGAAAACACCATATATTTT
len: 16; j_gene: TRBJ2-7; d_gene: NA; v_gene: TRBV3-1; abundance: NA; CDR3aa: CASSQDERGPLGEQYF; CDR3nt: TGTGCCAGCAGCCAAGATGAGAGAGGACCCCTAGGCGAGCAGTACTTC
len: 13; j_gene: TRBJ2-3; d_gene: TRBD1; v_gene: TRBV20-1; abundance: NA; CDR3aa: CSARTGSTDTQYF; CDR3nt: TGCAGTGCCCGGACAGGGAGCACAGATACGCAGTATTTT
len: 13; j_gene: TRBJ2-3; d_gene: NA; v_gene: TRBV19; abundance: NA; CDR3aa: CASSIRGSQPQYF; CDR3nt: TGTGCCAGTAGTATCCGGGGAAGCCAGCCGCAGTATTTT
len: 14; j_gene: TRBJ2-3; d_gene: NA; v_gene: TRBV7-3; abundance: NA; CDR3aa: CASSAQGISDTQYF; CDR3nt: TGTGCCAGCAGCGCACAGGGAATCTCAGATACGCAGTATTTT